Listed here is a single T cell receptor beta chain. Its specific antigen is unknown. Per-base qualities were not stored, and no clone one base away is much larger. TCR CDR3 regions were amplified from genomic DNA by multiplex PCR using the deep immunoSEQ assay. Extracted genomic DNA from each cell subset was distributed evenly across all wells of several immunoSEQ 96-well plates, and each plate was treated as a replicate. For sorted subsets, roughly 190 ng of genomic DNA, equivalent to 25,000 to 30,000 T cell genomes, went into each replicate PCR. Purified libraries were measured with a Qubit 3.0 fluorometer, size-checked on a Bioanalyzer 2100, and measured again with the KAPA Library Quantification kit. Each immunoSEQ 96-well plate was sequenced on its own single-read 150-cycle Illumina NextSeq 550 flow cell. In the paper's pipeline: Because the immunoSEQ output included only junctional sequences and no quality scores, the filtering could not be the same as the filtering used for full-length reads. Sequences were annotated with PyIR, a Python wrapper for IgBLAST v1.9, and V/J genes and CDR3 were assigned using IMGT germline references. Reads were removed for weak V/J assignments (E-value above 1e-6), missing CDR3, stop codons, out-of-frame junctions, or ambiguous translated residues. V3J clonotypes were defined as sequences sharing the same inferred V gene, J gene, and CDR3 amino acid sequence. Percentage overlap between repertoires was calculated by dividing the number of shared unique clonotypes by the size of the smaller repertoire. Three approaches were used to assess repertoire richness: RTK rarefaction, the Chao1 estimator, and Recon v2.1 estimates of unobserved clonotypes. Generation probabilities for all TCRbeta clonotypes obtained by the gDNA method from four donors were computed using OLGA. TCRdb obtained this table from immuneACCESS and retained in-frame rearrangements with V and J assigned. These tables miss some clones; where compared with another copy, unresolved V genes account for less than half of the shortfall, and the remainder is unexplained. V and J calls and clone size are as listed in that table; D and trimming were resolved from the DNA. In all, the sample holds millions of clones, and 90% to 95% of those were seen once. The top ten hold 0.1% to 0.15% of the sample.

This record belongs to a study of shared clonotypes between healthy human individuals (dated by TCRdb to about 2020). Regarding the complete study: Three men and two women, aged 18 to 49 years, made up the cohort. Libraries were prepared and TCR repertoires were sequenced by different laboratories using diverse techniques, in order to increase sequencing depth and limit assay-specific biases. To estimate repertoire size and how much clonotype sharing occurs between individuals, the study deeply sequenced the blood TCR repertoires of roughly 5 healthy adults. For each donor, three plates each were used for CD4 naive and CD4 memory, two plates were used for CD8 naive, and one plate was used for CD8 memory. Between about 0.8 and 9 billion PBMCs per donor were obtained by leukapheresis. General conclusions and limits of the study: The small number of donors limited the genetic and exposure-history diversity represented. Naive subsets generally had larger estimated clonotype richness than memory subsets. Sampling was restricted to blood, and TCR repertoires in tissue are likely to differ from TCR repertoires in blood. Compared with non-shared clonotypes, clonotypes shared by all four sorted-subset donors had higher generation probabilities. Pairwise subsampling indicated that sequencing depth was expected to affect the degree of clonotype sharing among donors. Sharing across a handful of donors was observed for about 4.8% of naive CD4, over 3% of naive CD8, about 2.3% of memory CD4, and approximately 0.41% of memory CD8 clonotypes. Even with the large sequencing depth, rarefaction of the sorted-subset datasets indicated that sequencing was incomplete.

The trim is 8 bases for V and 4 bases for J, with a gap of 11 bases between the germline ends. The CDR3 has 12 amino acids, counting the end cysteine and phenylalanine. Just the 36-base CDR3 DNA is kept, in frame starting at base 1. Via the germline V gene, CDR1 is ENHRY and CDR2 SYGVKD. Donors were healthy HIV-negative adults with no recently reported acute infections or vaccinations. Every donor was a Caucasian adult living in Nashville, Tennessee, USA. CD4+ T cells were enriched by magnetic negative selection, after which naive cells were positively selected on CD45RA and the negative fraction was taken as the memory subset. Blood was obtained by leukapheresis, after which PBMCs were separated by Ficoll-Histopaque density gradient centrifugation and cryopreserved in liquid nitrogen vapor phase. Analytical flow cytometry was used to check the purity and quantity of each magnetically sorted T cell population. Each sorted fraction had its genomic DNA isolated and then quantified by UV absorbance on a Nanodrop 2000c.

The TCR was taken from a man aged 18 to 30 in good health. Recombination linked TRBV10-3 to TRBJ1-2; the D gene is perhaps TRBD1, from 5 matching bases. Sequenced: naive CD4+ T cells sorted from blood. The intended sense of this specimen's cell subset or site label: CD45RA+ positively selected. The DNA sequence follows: TGTGCCATCTGGGGGGGATCCTATGGCTACACCTTC. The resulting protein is CAIWGGSYGYTF.